This T cell receptor (beta chain) came from a study of T-cell memory formation after mild COVID-19. Study information: TCR clusters showed largely donor specificity.

TCRdb itself ran the 5' RACE reads through MiXCR, one entry per CDR3 protein. The sample yields some 130,000 distinct CDR3 sequences, about 5.9% seen once. This clonotype was seen more than once but under ten times. The origin of this receptor is an adult woman who had mild COVID-19 (a few samples of this study predate the infection). Cell type and time point are not known. The sample consisted of PBMCs or a T cell subset sorted from them (not recorded which).

The CDR3 loop is CASSTGTDNQPQHF. CDR3 bases: TGCGCCAGCAGCACCGGGACAGACAATCAGCCCCAGCATTTT. V is TRBV5-1 and J is TRBJ1-5; 7 bases fit TRBD1. V was pared by 4 bases and J by 3 bases, with 4 bases of the junction left unmatched. CDR3 size: 14 residues. Germline V CDR1 and CDR2: SGHRS, YFSETQ.